Sequencing of this TCR beta chain was carried out in a study of cytomegalovirus exposure and HLA in healthy donors. The PCR employed 60 Vbeta primers together with 13 Jbeta primers. Only in-frame clones appear in the TCRdb table, and some are missing; sequencing was by immunoSEQ multiplex PCR. The sample holds under 300,000 clones, under 80% seen once. The V gene's germline CDR1 is SGHRS and CDR2 YFSETQ. The CDR3 length is 15 residues. J gave up 4 bases and V 5 bases, and 7 bases lay outside the gene matches. The clonotype comes from a female donor in good health and CMV-seronegative. Material for sequencing was PBMCs. The rearrangement uses TRBV5-1 and TRBJ2-5; TRBD2 aligns across 11 bases. CDR3 bases: TGCGCCAGCAGGGCACTAGCGGGAGATGGAGAGACCCAGTACTTC. This sequence encodes CASRALAGDGETQYF. The full variable domain, its missing parts supplied by reference TRBV5-1 and TRBJ2-5, is KAGVTQTPRYLIKTRGQQVTLSCSPISGHRSVSWYQQTPGQGLQFLFEYFSETQRNKGNFPGRFSGRQFSNSRSEMNVSTLELGDSALYLCASRALAGDGETQYFGPGTRLLVL.